These 10 T cell receptor beta chains came from one sample sequenced in a study of neurological immune-mediated disorders. TCRdb re-called the 5' RACE reads through MiXCR, storing one row per CDR3 protein. The profile covers under 40,000 distinct CDR3 sequences, with 3% to 3.5% appearing a single time and around 7.7% taken by the ten largest. Stated time point: longitudinal time-point 1 (baseline). Sample: PBMCs. These receptors were obtained from an older woman with multiple sclerosis.

This clonotype was recorded at least ten times. The J gene is TRBJ1-3, the V gene TRBV18; tentative D call: TRBD1 (5 bases). Trimming shortened V by 3 bases and J by 0 bases, and 15 bases separated the two germline ends. This CDR3 is 17 amino acids long. From germline, CDR1 is KGHSH and CDR2 LQKENI. The CDR3 sequence is CASSPLRDSGSGNTIYF. Written as DNA, the CDR3 is TGTGCCAGCTCACCTTTGAGGGACTCCGGCTCTGGAAACACCATATATTTT.

This chain joins TRBV7-9 and TRBJ1-1, with TRBD1 as a possible D gene (5 bases). CDR3 size: 14 residues. Germline lookup yields CDR1 SEHNR and CDR2 FQNEAQ (reference sequence). V dropped 0 bases and J dropped 7 bases, with 12 bases sitting between them. CDR3 amino acids: CASSLAAQGYEAFF. Here the CDR3 DNA reads TGTGCCAGCAGCTTAGCCGCCCAGGGCTATGAAGCTTTCTTT.

This clonotype has at least ten counts. The V gene is TRBV4-1, the J gene TRBJ2-5, with TRBD2 identical over 9 bases. The CDR3 runs 18 residues. Germline V lookup: CDR1 MGHRA, CDR2 YSYEKL. The junction had 11 bases not matched to a gene; V was cut back by 0 bases and J by 3 bases. For the CDR3, the DNA is TGCGCCAGCAGCCAAGAGGTGGCAGCGGGGGGAATAAAAGAGACCCAGTACTTC. This codes for CASSQEVAAGGIKETQYF.

This clonotype was detected ten times or more. Written as DNA, the CDR3 is TGTGCCATCCTGGACGGCTACGAGCAGTACTTC. It is translated as CAILDGYEQYF. The chain links TRBV7-9 to TRBJ2-7; unclear D gene. Germline assignment: CDR1 SEHNR and CDR2 FQNEAQ (reference sequence). The CDR3 runs to 11 residues. V was cut by 10 bases and J by 3 bases, with 10 bases left in between.

This clonotype was seen more than once but under ten times. A single base separates this from a much larger clone, so it may be a read error. The chain employs TRBV5-1 and TRBJ1-6, with 7 bases fitting TRBD1. CDR1 and CDR2 (germline): SGHRS, YFSETQ. There are 14 residues in the CDR3. The CDR3 nucleotides are TGCGCCAGCAGCCCGGGACAGCTTAATTCACCCCTCAACTTT. Protein sequence: CASSPGQLNSPLNF.

This clonotype was picked up many times. The chain joins TRBV5-1 to TRBJ2-3; 7 bases are a match to TRBD1. Germline-derived CDR1 and CDR2 are SGHRS and YFSETQ. After removal of 4 bases from V and 5 bases from J, the junction contained 13 bases not matched to a gene. The length of the CDR3 is 16 residues. CDR3: CASSMATGLGVDTQYF. The DNA for the CDR3 is TGCGCCAGCAGCATGGCGACAGGGTTGGGGGTAGATACGCAGTATTTT.

This clonotype was observed many times. This chain joins TRBV20-1 and TRBJ2-7, with 9 bases matching TRBD1. V dropped 0 bases and J dropped 3; count of bases not matched to a gene: 15. CDR1 is DFQATT, CDR2 SNEGSKA, per germline (reference sequence). The length of the CDR3 is 18 residues. CDR3 in amino acids: CSARELGQGIGRVYEQYF. The CDR3 coding sequence is TGCAGTGCTAGAGAGCTGGGACAGGGAATTGGTCGGGTCTACGAGCAGTACTTC.

A word on this clonotype: With a much larger clone just one base away, this may be a read error. The V gene is TRBV5-1, the J gene TRBJ2-7; the D gene is possibly TRBD2 (6 bases). The V gene lost 4 bases and the J gene lost 5 bases, with 13 bases spanning the gap. Germline lookup yields CDR1 SGHRS and CDR2 YFSETQ. This CDR3 has 13 amino acids. DNA of the CDR3: TGCGCCAGCAGCGGAAAGGGGAGGAACGAGCAGTACTTC. As protein: CASSGKGRNEQYF.

This clonotype was detected ten times or more. The chain carries TRBV18 and TRBJ1-2; 10 bases match TRBD1. The junction had 4 bases not matched to a gene; V was cut back by 0 bases and J by 0 bases. Looked up from germline, CDR1 is KGHSH and CDR2 is LQKENI. The CDR3 length is 17 residues. CDR3 in DNA: TGTGCCAGCTCACCACCGGGACAGGGGCAGACTAACTATGGCTACACCTTC. It encodes CASSPPGQGQTNYGYTF. Looking up the rest from reference TRBV18 and TRBJ1-2 gives the full variable domain: NAGVMQNPRHLVRRRGQEARLRCSPMKGHSHVYWYRQLPEEGLKFMVYLQKENIIDESGMPKERFSAEFPKEGPSILRIQQVVRGDSAAYFCASSPPGQGQTNYGYTFGSGTRLTVV.

About this clonotype: A read error is possible here, since a much larger clone lies one base away. The J gene is TRBJ2-7, the V gene TRBV6-4; the D gene is possibly TRBD1 (5 bases). Germline-derived CDR1 and CDR2 are MRHNA and SNTAGT. This CDR3 has 14 amino acids. The CDR3 loop reads CVSRARGFRYEQYF. In DNA, the CDR3 is TGTGTCAGCAGGGCTAGGGGTTTTCGCTACGAGCAGTACTTC.